This TCR beta chain was identified during a study of cytomegalovirus exposure and HLA in healthy donors. Donors counted as nominally healthy when sampled, yet unrecorded immune exposures were likely. Trimming cost V 8 bases and J 11 bases; bases outside gene matches: 10. The CDR3 length is 13 residues. Germline values: CDR1 KGHSH, CDR2 LQKENI. Comments on this clone: The antigen remains unidentified.

The PCR used 60 Vbeta and 13 Jbeta primers. Clones were sequenced by immunoSEQ multiplex PCR, and TCRdb holds only the in-frame ones, with some missing. The sample includes fewer than 250,000 clones, 60% to 80% of them seen just once. Study observations and caveats: In vitro testing confirmed a few CMV-associated chains as specific for CMV antigens. A missense DCLRE1C variant was associated with V- and J-gene trimming of TCR beta chains in a later analysis, and an independent cohort replicated the association. Earlier analysis yielded a pattern in which most TCR beta V segments were productive about 90% or about 30% of the time.

The sample was PBMCs. This TCR was sampled from a male donor in good health and CMV-seronegative. The chain links TRBV18 to TRBJ2-3, with 10 bases matching TRBD2. CDR3 loop: CASAGSGGAQQYF. CDR3 nucleotide sequence: TGTGCCAGCGCAGGGAGCGGGGGGGCCCAGCAGTATTTT.